This TCR beta chain was sequenced during a study of OX40 agonist ivuxolimab in advanced cancers. The overall study: At 0.01 to 10 mg/kg, ivuxolimab was administered intravenously to patients every 2 weeks. Findings and caveats of the study: More expanded clones were found, on average, in CD8+ than in CD4+ T cells.

Comment on this clone: Its cognate antigen is unknown.

Per germline, CDR1 MNHEY and CDR2 SMNVEV (reference sequence). CDR3 length: 17 amino acids. V gave up 5 bases and J gave up 7 bases; unmatched junction bases: 15. TCRdb keeps only in-frame clones here, not all; method: immunoSEQ multiplex PCR. Of 65,000 to 95,000 clones listed, 80% to 90% were seen once; the top ten hold less than 8%. The chain is built from TRBV27 and TRBJ1-5; TRBD1 matches at 9 bases. The sequence came from an adult with an advanced solid tumor such as melanoma, head and neck, liver or kidney cancer. Here the sequenced sample was CD4+ or CD8+ T cells sorted from blood, taken in a trial of the OX40 agonist ivuxolimab. The CDR3 spells CASSPLMTGGINQPQHF. The CDR3 region has the DNA TGTGCCAGCAGTCCCCTCATGACAGGGGGGATCAACCAGCCCCAGCATTTT.